The entry that follows covers one T cell receptor beta chain sequence. Source study methods: The authors estimated nucleated cell counts from reference gene primer amplification. Only in-frame clones appear in the TCRdb table, and some are missing; sequencing was by immunoSEQ multiplex PCR. V, J and clone size are those of that table, while D and trimming were read from the DNA. The sample has fewer than 250,000 clones, roughly 90% seen once. The sample originates from a study of blood T cell repertoires in COVID-19. Study information: COVID-19 samples from acute and convalescent phases originated in the United States, Italy and Spain. In each case, the material was cDNA or gDNA derived from T cells, B-cell-depleted T cells, or PBMCs.

This CDR3 is built from 12 residues. Looked up from germline, CDR1 is SQVTM and CDR2 is ANQGSEA. The sequence was collected from an older woman with acute or convalescent COVID-19. Specimen: peripheral blood. The chain uses TRBV29-1 and TRBJ1-2; 8 bases fit TRBD1. The CDR3 DNA sequence: TGCAGAGAGGACAGGGTTAACTATGGCTACACCTTC. Translated: CREDRVNYGYTF.